The T cell receptor beta chain described here comes from a study of cytomegalovirus exposure and HLA in healthy donors (dated by TCRdb to 2017 to 2019). Regarding the study in general: According to a later analysis, one platform produced both the 110 or so validation repertoires and the 670 or so repertoires of the first cohort. High-throughput TCR immunosequencing, statistical association of individual TCRs with disease status, and machine learning were combined to predict cytomegalovirus infection status. The study aimed to test whether cataloging public T cell receptors could reveal signatures of past pathogen exposure. Along with the approximately 700-subject first cohort, a separate validation cohort of over 90 different subjects was used.

This clone was seen a few times. This receptor's antigen is unknown. No base quality information exists; no much larger clone differs at one position. Donors formed part of the validation cohort, which comprised 120 subjects and was distinct from the first cohort of 550 to 850 subjects. Sequences SNHLY (CDR1) and FYNNEI (CDR2) are obtained from the germline V gene. The germline V end is reduced by 6 bases and the J end by 2 bases; junction bases left unmatched: 3. The CDR3 covers 13 residues, taking in both the cysteine and the phenylalanine. Here the CDR3 DNA is all that survives: 39 bases in frame from base 1. The library was obtained by the immunoSEQ multiplex PCR assay. Turning to the authors' computational methods: A statistical classification framework was built to diagnose cytomegalovirus status from the catalog of TCR beta chain sequences. The immuneACCESS repertoire file appears here via TCRdb, limited to in-frame rearrangements. These files lack a portion of the clones; in checked studies, under half of the deficit traces to unresolved V genes, and the cause of the others is not known. That table furnishes V, J and clone size, whereas the DNA furnished D and trimming. The sample yields over 100,000 clones; 88% were counted once. Of the sample, about 2% is held by the ten largest clones.

Here is what the overall study found, with its caveats: The authors suggested that the approach could potentially be generalized to other disease states and immunological phenotypes. A total of roughly 160 TCR beta chains were listed by the study as associated with cytomegalovirus. In a later analysis, TCRs clustered in the first cohort were found to also tend to co-occur in the approximately 110 validation repertoires, with about 94% of cluster scores above 0. The validation cohort had no HLA typing available for a later analysis, so co-occurrence within that cohort was assessed over all 120 or so repertoires. In both the original and validation cohorts, the classifier was reported to diagnose cytomegalovirus status with high specificity and sensitivity. Three of the identified cytomegalovirus-associated TCR beta chains were confirmed in vitro to be specific for cytomegalovirus antigens. Most TCR sequences were observed very rarely across donors, whereas some public TCRs were present in many individuals.

The V and J genes are TRBV2 and TRBJ2-7; 8 junctional bases match TRBD1. Specimen: PBMCs. The TCR sequence derives from a woman under 30 in good health and CMV-seronegative. At the DNA level, the sequence is TGTGCCAGCAGGGACAGGGAAGCCTACGAGCAGTACTTC. This is translated as CASRDREAYEQYF.